The 30 T cell receptor beta chains listed next were all sequenced from one sample in a study of blood T cell repertoires in COVID-19. Data came from immunoSEQ multiplex PCR; TCRdb stores just in-frame clones and leaves some out. The table has approximately 230,000 clones, about nine tenths seen once. Sequencing was performed on PBMCs or T cells enriched from blood (not recorded which). All receptors come from a man in his late teens or twenties who had recovered from COVID-19.

V is TRBV3-1 (or the pseudogene TRBV3-2) and J is TRBJ1-1, with D perhaps matching TRBD1 (6 bases). V lost 0 bases and J 10 bases, leaving 12 bases between the germline ends. Germline V lookup: CDR1 LGHDT, CDR2 YNNKEL (reference sequence). This CDR3 region has 13 residues. CDR3 nucleotides: TGTGCCAGCAGCCAAGAATCGACAGGAGGAGCTTTCTTT. This gives the protein CASSQESTGGAFF.

The CDR3 region is CASGPNDRGYGYTF. The CDR3 nucleotides read TGTGCTAGTGGCCCCAATGACAGGGGCTATGGCTACACCTTC. The J gene is TRBJ1-2, the V gene TRBV12-5, with 8 nucleotides matching TRBD1. This CDR3 is 14 amino acids long. In germline, CDR1 is LGHNT, CDR2 FRNRAP. V lost 6 bases, J lost 4 bases, and 7 bases stayed unmatched.

V gene TRBV12-5 combines with J gene TRBJ2-3, with 10 bases identical to TRBD2. Trimming took 7 bases from V and 6 from J; bases not matched to a gene: 16. CDR3 size: 17 residues. Germline V gene sequence: CDR1 LGHNT, CDR2 FRNRAP. The CDR3 protein is CASVLAPRLAGVDTQYF. CDR3 sequence (DNA): TGTGCTAGTGTCCTCGCCCCCAGGCTAGCGGGAGTCGATACGCAGTATTTT.

This clone was recorded many times. The V call is TRBV19, the J call TRBJ1-2, with 7 nucleotides matching TRBD1. The V gene's germline CDR1 is LNHDA and CDR2 SQIVND (reference sequence). The CDR3 is 12 amino acids. With 5 bases clipped from V and 8 bases from J, the junction kept 5 bases outside the gene matches. The CDR3 nucleotides are TGTGCCAGTAGTCTGGGACAGTCGGGCTACACCTTC. Protein sequence: CASSLGQSGYTF. The full variable domain, its missing parts supplied by reference TRBV19 and TRBJ1-2, is DGGITQSPKYLFRKEGQNVTLSCEQNLNHDAMYWYRQDPGQGLRLIYYSQIVNDFQKGDIAEGYSVSREKKESFPLTVTSAQKNPTAFYLCASSLGQSGYTFGSGTRLTVV.

This chain connects TRBV5-4 to TRBJ2-5, with TRBD2 identical over 8 bases. The CDR3 covers 16 residues. Germline CDR1 and CDR2: SGHNT and YYREEE (reference sequence). V was pared by 2 bases and J by 1 base, with 7 bases of the junction left unmatched. CDR3 DNA sequence: TGTGCCAGCAGCTTAAAACGTAGCGGGATCCAAGAGACCCAGTACTTC. This codes for CASSLKRSGIQETQYF.

The chain is built from TRBV7-9 and TRBJ2-1, with 7 positions matching TRBD2. Trimming removed 5 bases from V and 9 bases from J; junction bases left unmatched: 7. The CDR3 sequence is 13 residues long. The germline V gene has CDR1 SEHNR and CDR2 FQNEAQ (reference sequence). CDR3 in DNA: TGTGCCAGCAGCGATATACTAGCGCGTGAGCAGTTCTTC. This encodes CASSDILAREQFF.

This chain joins TRBV6-5 and TRBJ2-2; the match to TRBD1 covers 8 bases. Per the germline V gene, CDR1 is MNHEY and CDR2 is SVGAGI. Unmatched junction bases numbered 5, after V lost 5 bases and J lost 3 bases. The CDR3 is 15 residues long. CDR3 loop: CASSPGQGHTGELFF. The CDR3, as DNA: TGTGCCAGCAGTCCCGGACAGGGCCACACCGGGGAGCTGTTTTTT.

Note on this clone: Other DNA variants within this sample encode the same CDR3. This sequence joins TRBV3-1 (or the pseudogene TRBV3-2) and TRBJ2-5; 13 nucleotides agree with TRBD2. The CDR3 length is 15 residues. Germline V gene sequence: CDR1 LGHDT, CDR2 YNNKEL (reference sequence). V lost 1 base and J lost 4; bases outside the gene matches: 0. Here the CDR3 reads CASSQGLAGGETQYF. DNA for the CDR3: TGTGCCAGCAGCCAAGGACTAGCGGGGGGAGAGACCCAGTACTTC.

The chain couples TRBV19 to TRBJ2-2; the match to TRBD2 covers 10 bases. The J segment lost 4 bases and the V segment lost 1 base, leaving 3 bases of the junction unmatched. The length of the CDR3 is 16 residues. Germline lookup yields CDR1 LNHDA and CDR2 SQIVND (reference sequence). In DNA, the CDR3 is TGTGCCAGTAGTATAGGCCTAGCGGGAGCCACCGGGGAGCTGTTTTTT. As protein: CASSIGLAGATGELFF.

The V gene is TRBV10-2, the J gene TRBJ2-7; 7 positions agree with TRBD1. V dropped 4 bases and J dropped 7; count of bases not matched to a gene: 16. Germline V gives CDR1 WSHSY, CDR2 SAAADI. The CDR3 totals 16 residues. CDR3 sequence (DNA): TGCGCCAGCAGTGTGGCCGGGACAGCCCCCCCTCGGGAGCAGTACTTC. Protein product: CASSVAGTAPPREQYF.

For this clone: The identical CDR3 is also encoded by other nucleotide sequences in the sample. The chain recombines TRBV6-5 with TRBJ1-3, with a weak D call TRBD1 (6 bases). Per germline, CDR1 MNHEY and CDR2 SVGAGI. V was trimmed by 7 bases and J by 1 base, leaving 11 bases between them. The CDR3 is 14 residues long. CDR3 residues: CASTTGSSGNTIYF. In DNA form, the CDR3 reads TGTGCCAGCACGACAGGAAGTTCTGGAAACACCATATATTTT.

The chain couples TRBV2 to TRBJ2-5; possible D gene TRBD1, 5 bases. CDR3 length: 13 amino acids. Germline CDR1 SNHLY, CDR2 FYNNEI. Trimming took off 5 bases at V and 2 bases at J, with 9 bases between the two ends. Here the CDR3 DNA reads TGTGCCAGCAGTAGGACAAATCAAGAGACCCAGTACTTC. Translated, it gives CASSRTNQETQYF.

The V gene is TRBV20-1, the J gene TRBJ1-1; D is possibly TRBD1 (5 bases). This CDR3 spans 11 amino acids. Germline lookup yields CDR1 DFQATT and CDR2 SNEGSKA (reference sequence). V shed 6 bases and J shed 1 base, with 6 bases lying between them. The CDR3 loop is CSATENTEAFF. The CDR3 DNA follows: TGCAGTGCGACAGAGAACACTGAAGCTTTCTTT.

This chain links TRBV19 with TRBJ2-7; D is possibly TRBD2 (6 bases). V was shortened by 2 bases and J by 0 bases, with 8 bases between the two germline ends. In germline, CDR1 is LNHDA, CDR2 SQIVND (reference sequence). This CDR3 region has 14 residues. As DNA, the CDR3 is TGTGCCAGTAGTATAACCGGGAGCTCCTACGAGCAGTACTTC. This gives the protein CASSITGSSYEQYF.

In DNA form, the CDR3 reads TGTGCCAGCGCTCTGTTCCAGACTAACACTGAAGCTTTCTTT. Its protein is CASALFQTNTEAFF. The chain links TRBV7-9 to TRBJ1-1; no clear D. The CDR3 is 14 residues long. Germline lookup yields CDR1 SEHNR and CDR2 FQNEAQ (reference sequence). V dropped 8 bases and J dropped 2 bases, with 15 bases sitting between them.

The V gene is TRBV28, the J gene TRBJ1-1, with 9 bases aligning to TRBD1. This CDR3 contains 15 residues. Trimming removed 6 bases from V and 4 bases from J; junction bases left unmatched: 9. Germline V lookup: CDR1 MDHEN, CDR2 SYDVKM. CDR3 nucleotide sequence: TGTGCCAGCAGCGCCGGGGCACAGGGGGCCACTGAAGCTTTCTTT. This codes for CASSAGAQGATEAFF.

V usage is TRBV18 and J usage is TRBJ2-5; unclear D gene. Germline V gives CDR1 KGHSH, CDR2 LQKENI. V was cut by 3 bases and J by 5 bases, with 10 bases left in between. CDR3 length equals 13 residues. The CDR3 here is CASSPPWAETQYF. CDR3 DNA: TGTGCCAGCTCACCGCCCTGGGCGGAGACCCAGTACTTC.

Only one count was recorded for this clone. The V gene is TRBV6-5, the J gene TRBJ1-6; no firm D call. Germline V gene lookup returns CDR1 MNHEY and CDR2 SVGAGI. This CDR3 is 14 amino acids long. V lost 2 bases, J lost 7 bases, and 9 bases lay in between. CDR3 sequence (DNA): TGTGCCAGCAGTTACGGCGGTGGGAATTCACCCCTCCACTTT. As protein: CASSYGGGNSPLHF.

This chain joins TRBV30 and TRBJ1-2; 8 bases match TRBD1. The CDR3 extends over 14 amino acids. Per germline, CDR1 GTSNPN and CDR2 SVGIG (reference sequence). V dropped 3 bases and J dropped 3; count of bases not matched to a gene: 6. The CDR3: CAWRRTGTYYGYTF. CDR3 nucleotide sequence: TGTGCCTGGAGGAGGACAGGGACTTACTATGGCTACACCTTC.

This clone occurred once. The J gene is TRBJ1-1, the V gene TRBV19, with D possibly TRBD1 on 6 matching bases. The CDR3 sequence is 15 residues long. The germline V gene has CDR1 LNHDA and CDR2 SQIVND (reference sequence). V was shortened by 4 bases and J by 0 bases, with 12 bases between the two germline ends. The CDR3 sequence is CASSKRQELNTEAFF. The CDR3, as DNA: TGTGCCAGTAGTAAAAGACAGGAGTTGAACACTGAAGCTTTCTTT.

This clone was picked up a small number of times. The genes are TRBV28 and TRBJ1-3, with 9 bases lining up with TRBD1. CDR1 is MDHEN and CDR2 is SYDVKM in the germline V gene. This CDR3 comprises 13 residues. The trim removed 10 bases at V and 4 bases at J, leaving 5 bases unmatched. The CDR3 spells CATDRGSGNTIYF. CDR3 coding DNA: TGTGCCACCGACAGGGGGTCCGGAAACACCATATATTTT.

The CDR3 nucleotides read TGTGCCACCAGTGACGCAAAACTAGCCAAAAACATTCAGTACTTC. Amino acids: CATSDAKLAKNIQYF. The V gene is TRBV24-1, the J gene TRBJ2-4; no clear D gene. The V gene's germline CDR1 is KGHDR and CDR2 SFDVKD. The CDR3 is 15 amino acids. V dropped 4 bases and J dropped 0 bases, with 9 bases sitting between them.

The chain is built from TRBV5-1 and TRBJ2-1; D unclear. The CDR3 contains 15 residues. The germline CDR1 and CDR2 sequences are SGHRS and YFSETQ. Trimming removed 1 base from V and 6 bases from J, with 14 bases in between. CDR3 amino acids: CASSLRPTDSNEQFF. CDR3 sequence (DNA): TGCGCCAGCAGCTTGAGGCCAACAGATTCCAATGAGCAGTTCTTC. Full variable domain (remainder filled in from reference TRBV5-1 and TRBJ2-1): KAGVTQTPRYLIKTRGQQVTLSCSPISGHRSVSWYQQTPGQGLQFLFEYFSETQRNKGNFPGRFSGRQFSNSRSEMNVSTLELGDSALYLCASSLRPTDSNEQFFGPGTRLTVL.

V is TRBV27 and J is TRBJ1-6, with a tentative D call TRBD1 (6 bases). This CDR3 region has 15 residues. The V end was cut by 5 bases, the J end by 3 bases, with 11 bases between. Germline V CDR1 and CDR2: MNHEY, SMNVEV (reference sequence). CDR3 nucleotide sequence: TGTGCCAGCAGTCGGACAGCCTTCTATAATTCACCCCTCCACTTT. Translation: CASSRTAFYNSPLHF.

CDR3 region: CASSLTGRLFF. CDR3 coding DNA: TGTGCCAGCAGCCTGACCGGGAGGCTGTTTTTT. V and J are TRBV27 and TRBJ2-2, with D maybe TRBD2 (6 bases). The V and J ends lost 6 bases and 13 bases respectively, with 12 bases between them. CDR1 MNHEY and CDR2 SMNVEV come from the germline V gene (reference sequence). The CDR3 length is 11 residues.

This clone turned up a few times. The CDR3: CASRGTGGSYEQYF. CDR3 nucleotide sequence: TGTGCCAGCAGAGGGACAGGGGGAAGCTACGAGCAGTACTTC. The genes are TRBV2 and TRBJ2-7; 11 bases are shared with TRBD1. CDR3 size: 14 residues. V was pared by 6 bases and J by 3 bases, with 4 bases of the junction left unmatched. The germline V gene has CDR1 SNHLY and CDR2 FYNNEI.

The V and J genes are TRBV19 and TRBJ1-5, with D maybe TRBD1 (6 bases). The CDR3 is made up of 16 amino acids. Trimming took 0 bases from V and 4 from J, leaving 13 bases between them. Germline lookup yields CDR1 LNHDA and CDR2 SQIVND (reference sequence). CDR3 sequence (DNA): TGTGCCAGTAGTATAGATCGCGGGGGCGCAAATCAGCCCCAGCATTTT. Its protein is CASSIDRGGANQPQHF.

This chain connects TRBV5-6 to TRBJ2-5; 9 bases align to TRBD2. Germline CDR1 is SGHDT and CDR2 is YYEEEE. The CDR3 runs 15 residues. V lost 0 bases and J lost 4; bases outside the gene matches: 4. For the CDR3, the DNA is TGTGCCAGCAGCTTGGCTAGCGGGGTCCCAGAGACCCAGTACTTC. It yields the protein CASSLASGVPETQYF.

V is TRBV27 and J is TRBJ2-7; the match to TRBD2 covers 12 bases. This CDR3 has 14 residues. V gave up 5 bases and J gave up 3 bases; unmatched junction bases: 2. The germline V gene has CDR1 MNHEY and CDR2 SMNVEV (reference sequence). The CDR3 DNA reads as TGTGCCAGCAGTCCACTAGCGGGGGGCTACGAGCAGTACTTC. Translating gives CASSPLAGGYEQYF.

The rearrangement uses TRBV6-6 and TRBJ1-5; D ambiguous. Trimming cost V 2 bases and J 0 bases, with 8 bases left between them. The CDR3 covers 15 residues. CDR1 and CDR2 from the germline V gene are MNHNY and SVGAGI (reference sequence). The CDR3 loop reads CASSYLELSNQPQHF. In DNA, the CDR3 is TGTGCCAGCAGTTACCTCGAACTTAGCAATCAGCCCCAGCATTTT.